A selection of T cell receptor beta chains follows, all from one sample in a study of cytomegalovirus exposure and HLA in healthy donors. Here immunoSEQ multiplex PCR was the method, and the copy in TCRdb shows in-frame clones only, minus some. The sample has 200,000 to 250,000 clones; 82% are singletons. The sequenced sample was PBMCs. The receptors shown here come from a woman in her thirties or forties in good health and CMV-seropositive. The CDR3 runs from the conserved cysteine through the conserved F or W. A D gene is named only where the DNA matches it firmly. Only some rows state a clone size, as once, few, many or a class for expanded clones.

D gene	J gene	V gene	clone size	CDR3 protein	CDR3 DNA
-	TRBJ1-1	TRBV6-4	-	CASSDSISAEAFF	TGTGCCAGCAGTGACTCGATTTCAGCTGAAGCTTTCTTT
-	TRBJ1-2	TRBV18	once	CASSPPRLSDGYTF	TGTGCCAGCTCACCACCTAGATTGAGTGATGGCTACACCTTC
TRBD1	TRBJ1-4	TRBV13	-	CASSLGRGQGGWPNEKLFF	TGTGCCAGCAGCTTAGGCCGTGGACAGGGGGGTTGGCCTAATGAAAAACTGTTTTTT
TRBD2	TRBJ2-2	TRBV5-4	-	CASSLGSGGAGTGELFF	TGTGCCAGCAGCTTGGGCAGCGGGGGGGCAGGAACCGGGGAGCTGTTTTTT
TRBD2	TRBJ2-7	TRBV4-3	-	CASSQQREAEQYF	TGCGCCAGCAGCCAACAGCGGGAGGCGGAGCAGTACTTC
-	TRBJ1-2	TRBV25-1	-	CASSEYETVPYGYTF	TGTGCCAGCAGTGAATACGAGACAGTTCCCTATGGCTACACCTTC
TRBD1	TRBJ2-7	TRBV7-9	-	CASSILRDRTSYEQYF	TGTGCCAGCAGCATCCTCCGGGACAGAACGTCCTACGAGCAGTACTTC
-	TRBJ1-5	TRBV30	-	CAWSLGGDQPQHF	TGTGCCTGGAGTCTAGGGGGGGATCAGCCCCAGCATTTT
-	TRBJ2-7	TRBV5-6	-	CASSLSGHDEQYF	TGTGCCAGCAGCTTGTCAGGGCATGACGAGCAGTACTTC
TRBD2	TRBJ2-7	TRBV9	once	CASSPRAGSEEQYF	TGTGCCAGCAGCCCCCGAGCGGGGAGTGAAGAGCAGTACTTC
TRBD2	TRBJ2-1	TRBV11-3	-	CASSFAGGLYNEQFF	TGTGCCAGCAGCTTCGCGGGGGGCCTGTACAATGAGCAGTTCTTC
-	TRBJ1-4	TRBV13	-	CASSSRTRHNEKLFF	TGTGCCAGCAGCTCCAGGACAAGACATAATGAAAAACTGTTTTTT
-	TRBJ1-1	TRBV11-2	-	CASRTKNTEAFF	TGTGCCAGCAGGACAAAGAACACTGAAGCTTTCTTT
-	TRBJ2-7	TRBV7-3	-	CASSYGRDDEQYF	TGTGCCAGCAGCTACGGGCGGGACGACGAGCAGTACTTC
-	TRBJ1-3	TRBV9	-	CASAAGYSGNTIYF	TGTGCCAGCGCCGCGGGGTACTCTGGAAACACCATATATTTT
-	TRBJ1-3	TRBV19	once	CASSGQDSGNTIYF	TGTGCCAGTAGTGGGCAGGACTCTGGAAACACCATATATTTT
TRBD2	TRBJ2-5	TRBV7-2	-	CASSFSGRARETQYF	TGTGCCAGCAGCTTTAGCGGGAGGGCCCGGGAGACCCAGTACTTC
TRBD2	TRBJ2-1	TRBV7-9	-	CASSLTSAGGSNEQFF	TGTGCCAGCAGCTTAACCTCAGCGGGAGGGTCGAATGAGCAGTTCTTC
TRBD2	TRBJ2-2	TRBV15	-	CATGEGRGNTGELFF	TGTGCCACCGGGGAGGGCAGAGGGAACACCGGGGAGCTGTTTTTT
TRBD1	TRBJ2-7	TRBV6-1	-	CATQPDPGQVYEQYF	TGTGCCACACAACCAGATCCGGGACAGGTGTACGAGCAGTACTTC
-	TRBJ2-1	TRBV7-6	-	CASSLEQLAYEQFF	TGTGCCAGCAGCTTAGAGCAACTAGCCTATGAGCAGTTCTTC
TRBD2	TRBJ2-7	TRBV6-1	once	CASSEASSGSYEQYF	TGTGCCAGCAGTGAAGCGTCTAGCGGGAGCTACGAGCAGTACTTC
TRBD1	TRBJ2-7	TRBV29-1	-	CSVGQRDTGVPYEQYF	TGCAGCGTCGGGCAAAGGGACACAGGGGTACCATACGAGCAGTACTTC
-	TRBJ1-1	TRBV14	few	CASSLSPSAEAFF	TGTGCCAGCAGCCTAAGTCCGTCGGCTGAAGCTTTCTTT
TRBD2	TRBJ2-1	TRBV2	-	CASKVAGAPQFF	TGTGCCAGCAAAGTAGCGGGGGCGCCCCAGTTCTTC
-	TRBJ2-3	TRBV5-1	few	CASSSGRNSGTDTQYF	TGCGCCAGCAGCTCCGGACGGAACTCGGGGACAGATACGCAGTATTTT
TRBD1	TRBJ1-5	TRBV6-1	-	CATGQTGLQPQHF	TGTGCCACTGGACAGACAGGGCTTCAGCCCCAGCATTTT
-	TRBJ1-5	TRBV25-1	-	CASSEGGQNNQPQHF	TGTGCCAGCAGTGAGGGCGGACAGAACAATCAGCCCCAGCATTTT
-	TRBJ2-3	TRBV7-8	-	CASSPPIEEDTQYF	TGTGCCAGCAGCCCACCGATTGAGGAAGATACGCAGTATTTT
-	TRBJ2-3	TRBV5-1	once	CASSLQTLPQYF	TGCGCCAGCAGCTTACAAACCCTCCCGCAGTATTTT
-	TRBJ1-1	TRBV4-3	few	CASSQDRGYNTEAFF	TGCGCCAGCAGCCAAGATCGCGGATATAACACTGAAGCTTTCTTT